This TCR beta chain is drawn from a study of blood T cell repertoires in COVID-19. Study context: Samples of COVID-19 (acute and convalescent) were obtained from the United States, Italy and Spain.

Sequencing used immunoSEQ multiplex PCR; TCRdb keeps in-frame clones, though not all of them. Of around 230,000 clones detected, roughly 87% appear once; the ten largest clones hold roughly 7%. Germline V gene sequence: CDR1 SGHVS, CDR2 FQNEAQ. This CDR3 spans 14 amino acids. Trimming left V 3 bases short and J 4 bases short, with 12 bases between. The rearrangement uses TRBV7-8 and TRBJ1-2, with D possibly matching TRBD1 (5 bases). Sequencing used peripheral blood. This receptor was identified in a man aged 55 to 69 who had recovered from COVID-19. For the CDR3, the DNA is TGTGCCAGCAGCTTGGAGGGGTTGCTCTATGGCTACACCTTC. Translated, it gives CASSLEGLLYGYTF.